The 26 T cell receptor beta chains below all came from one sample that was sequenced in a study of T and B cells in COVID-19 patients. BIOMED2 TRB-A/B primer pools were used in multiplex TRB PCR. TCRdb used MiXCR to reprocess the multiplex PCR reads, holding one entry per CDR3 protein. The sample gives about 15,000 distinct CDR3 sequences, about a quarter of which show up once; about 3.1% is in the top ten. From blood, about 250-500 ng of genomic DNA served as TRB template. The sample was blood. The receptors stem from a human donor who had recovered from COVID-19.

The sample holds many counts of this clonotype. CDR3 residues: CAITGPNYGYTF. CDR3 nucleotides: TGTGCCATCACAGGTCCTAACTATGGCTACACCTTC. The J gene is TRBJ1-2, the V gene TRBV19; a possible D gene is TRBD1 (5 bases). The CDR3 contains 12 residues. CDR1 is LNHDA and CDR2 is SQIVND in the germline V gene (reference sequence). Trimming removed 10 bases at V and 0 bases at J, with 9 bases between.

There are many counts of this clonotype. The chain links TRBV6-1 to TRBJ2-1, with D unclear. V lost 1 base and J lost 0, with 4 bases in between. The CDR3 is made up of 14 amino acids. Germline V gene sequence: CDR1 MNHNS, CDR2 SASEGT. The CDR3, as DNA: TGTGCCAGCAGTGAAGGGAGCTCCTACAATGAGCAGTTCTTC. It encodes CASSEGSSYNEQFF.

This clonotype was picked up a small number of times. This rearrangement joins TRBV28 to TRBJ2-3, with D possibly TRBD2 on 7 matching bases. Trimming shortened V by 4 bases and J by 1 base, and 12 bases separated the two germline ends. There are 15 residues in the CDR3. The germline V gene encodes CDR1 MDHEN and CDR2 SYDVKM. DNA for the CDR3: TGTGCCAGCAGTTGGGGGCTAGCGGGCACAGATACGCAGTATTTT. Residues: CASSWGLAGTDTQYF.

This clonotype qualifies as medium-sized. The gene calls are TRBV27 and TRBJ2-7; TRBD2 agrees at 16 bases. CDR3 size: 18 residues. Germline CDR1 is MNHEY and CDR2 is SMNVEV (reference sequence). V trimming: 3 bases; J trimming: 7 bases; junction bases outside the gene matches: 12. The CDR3 region has the DNA TGTGCCAGCAGTTTCAGCAGTAGGGGACTAGCGGGAGGGAAAGAGCAGTACTTC. Translation gives CASSFSSRGLAGGKEQYF.

J is TRBJ2-7 and V is TRBV30; TRBD2 agrees at 9 bases. V trimming: 4 bases; J trimming: 0 bases; junction bases outside the gene matches: 7. CDR1 GTSNPN and CDR2 SVGIG come from the germline V gene (reference sequence). The CDR3 has 15 amino acids. Here the CDR3 reads CAWTSERGASYEQYF. The CDR3 DNA is TGTGCCTGGACGTCTGAGCGGGGGGCCTCCTACGAGCAGTACTTC.

This clonotype was picked up a small number of times. The rearrangement links TRBV6-2 or TRBV6-3 to TRBJ2-1; unclear D gene. The CDR3 loop spans 14 amino acids. Germline V gives CDR1 MNHEY, CDR2 SVGEGT. Trimming took 8 bases from V and 2 from J, leaving 13 bases between them. In DNA form, the CDR3 reads TGTGCCAGCGGGGAAGCCGGGCCCTACAATGAGCAGTTCTTC. Translating it yields CASGEAGPYNEQFF.

The chain uses TRBV19 and TRBJ1-1; TRBD1 matches 8 bases. CDR1 and CDR2 (germline): LNHDA, SQIVND (reference sequence). Trimming removed 3 bases from V and 5 bases from J; junction bases left unmatched: 11. There are 16 residues in the CDR3. CDR3 bases: TGTGCCAGTAGTATGGGGTCGAGGACAGGGAGTACTGAAGCTTTCTTT. Protein sequence: CASSMGSRTGSTEAFF. Together with reference TRBV19 and TRBJ1-1, the CDR3 gives the full variable domain: DGGITQSPKYLFRKEGQNVTLSCEQNLNHDAMYWYRQDPGQGLRLIYYSQIVNDFQKGDIAEGYSVSREKKESFPLTVTSAQKNPTAFYLCASSMGSRTGSTEAFFGQGTRLTVV.

This clonotype was observed a few times. The V gene is TRBV7-6, the J gene TRBJ2-3; 9 bases map to TRBD2. This CDR3 is 16 amino acids long. With V trimmed by 1 base and J by 1 base, 3 bases remained unmatched. CDR1 SGHVS and CDR2 FNYEAQ come from the germline V gene. The CDR3 sequence is CASSLGASGGTDTQYF. In nucleotides, the CDR3 is TGTGCCAGCAGCTTAGGGGCTAGCGGGGGCACAGATACGCAGTATTTT.

The chain carries TRBV14 and TRBJ1-2; the D gene is possibly TRBD1 (6 bases). CDR1 and CDR2 from the germline V gene are SGHDN and FVKESK. The length of the CDR3 is 13 residues. V lost 2 bases and J lost 5, with 9 bases in between. The CDR3 nucleotides are TGTGCCAGCAGCCAACGGACAGCTTATGGCTACACCTTC. Encoded protein: CASSQRTAYGYTF.

Judged by abundance, this clonotype is medium-sized (0.01 to 0.1%). The V and J genes are TRBV27 and TRBJ2-1; D remains unclear. The germline V gene has CDR1 MNHEY and CDR2 SMNVEV (reference sequence). Trimming removed 2 bases from V and 7 bases from J, with 6 bases in between. This CDR3 region has 12 residues. CDR3 region: CASSLVGNEQFF. CDR3 bases: TGTGCCAGCAGTTTAGTTGGGAATGAGCAGTTCTTC.

CDR3 coding DNA: TGTGCCACCGCCGGGACAGTCGGGGGTGAGCAGTTCTTC. The encoded protein is CATAGTVGGEQFF. The chain is built from TRBV24-1 and TRBJ2-1, with D maybe TRBD1 (7 bases). Germline V gene data show CDR1 as KGHDR and CDR2 as SFDVKD. Between the trimmed V and J ends, which lost 9 bases and 9 bases, there was a span of 17 bases. CDR3 size: 13 residues.

Many counts were recorded for this clonotype. The chain couples TRBV30 to TRBJ1-1; D is unresolved. From germline, CDR1 is GTSNPN and CDR2 SVGIG (reference sequence). V was shortened by 2 bases and J by 1 base, with 8 bases between the two germline ends. The CDR3 has 13 amino acids. This CDR3 reads CAWSLGWNTEAFF. Here the CDR3 DNA reads TGTGCCTGGAGTCTCGGCTGGAACACTGAAGCTTTCTTT.

This clonotype came up a few times. The chain employs TRBV11-1 and TRBJ2-2; no clear D. Germline assignment: CDR1 SGHAT and CDR2 FQDESV (reference sequence). The V and J ends lost 3 bases and 4 bases respectively, with 15 bases between them. This CDR3 region has 16 residues. The CDR3 protein is CASSFAGPMGTGELFF. The CDR3 coding sequence is TGTGCCAGCAGCTTTGCCGGTCCTATGGGCACCGGGGAGCTGTTTTTT.

This clonotype counts as medium-sized. The chain joins TRBV19 to TRBJ2-5; D gene uncertain. Looked up from germline, CDR1 is LNHDA and CDR2 is SQIVND (reference sequence). Trimming left V 7 bases short and J 5 bases short, with 14 bases between. The CDR3 runs to 13 residues. CDR3 residues: CASTPTQGETQYF. In nucleotides, the CDR3 is TGTGCCAGTACCCCAACCCAAGGGGAGACCCAGTACTTC.

This clonotype is medium-sized within its sample. This chain links TRBV29-1 with TRBJ1-2; no clear D gene. The V and J ends lost 3 bases and 9 bases respectively, with 29 bases between them. The CDR3 sequence is 17 residues long. Germline V gene sequence: CDR1 SQVTM, CDR2 ANQGSEA. The CDR3 DNA is TGCAGCGTTGAGGCCGTCCTCACCGTAGCCCCGGGCTACAGCTACACCTTC. Protein: CSVEAVLTVAPGYSYTF. Supplemented by reference TRBV29-1 and TRBJ1-2, the full variable domain reads SAVISQKPSRDICQRGTSLTIQCQVDSQVTMMFWYRQQPGQSLTLIATANQGSEATYESGFVIDKFPISRPNLTFSTLTVSNMSPEDSSIYLCSVEAVLTVAPGYSYTFGSGTRLTVV.

This clonotype was observed a handful of times. V gene TRBV12-3 or TRBV12-4 combines with J gene TRBJ1-2; D not certain. The CDR3 length is 16 residues. V was cut by 10 bases and J by 4 bases, with 25 bases left in between. The CDR3 DNA reads TGTGCCACCCCGGATTCGGACTGGACGGCTGGCTATGGCTACACCTTC. Amino acid sequence: CATPDSDWTAGYGYTF.

On this clonotype itself: Germline and junction disagree at one end, which may indicate a read error. The genes are TRBV6-1 and TRBJ1-2; D not certain. This CDR3 has 13 residues. Germline V gene sequence: CDR1 MNHNS, CDR2 SASEGT. The DNA of the CDR3 is TGTGCCAGCAGAGAAGGTCCGGGAGCCGGCTACACCTTC. It encodes CASREGPGAGYTF.

This chain joins TRBV12-3 or TRBV12-4 and TRBJ2-7, with 9 positions matching TRBD1. V lost 8 bases to trimming and J lost 1 base; unmatched junction nucleotides: 9. This CDR3 is 15 amino acids long. The CDR3: CASGRGQGVSYEQYF. The CDR3 region has the DNA TGTGCCAGCGGGAGGGGACAGGGAGTTTCCTACGAGCAGTACTTC.

This clonotype was observed many times. V usage is TRBV18 and J usage is TRBJ2-3, with D perhaps matching TRBD1 (5 bases). The germline V gene has CDR1 KGHSH and CDR2 LQKENI. The germline V and J ends were trimmed by 5 bases and 0 bases, with 12 bases remaining between them. This CDR3 has 15 residues. This chain's CDR3 is CASSARDSSTDTQYF. CDR3 coding DNA: TGTGCCAGCTCAGCCAGGGATTCTAGCACAGATACGCAGTATTTT.

This clonotype was seen repeatedly, ten times or more. This chain uses TRBV19 with TRBJ1-5; D call uncertain. The CDR3 loop spans 15 amino acids. CDR1 is LNHDA, CDR2 SQIVND, per germline (reference sequence). With 4 bases removed from V and 1 base from J, the gap between germline ends came to 11 bases. This CDR3 reads CASSTRPQSNQPQHF. CDR3 DNA sequence: TGTGCCAGTAGTACCAGACCGCAAAGCAATCAGCCCCAGCATTTT.

The rearrangement uses TRBV6-2 or TRBV6-3 and TRBJ1-4, with D tentatively TRBD1 (5 bases). The V end lost 0 bases, the J end lost 8 bases, and 13 bases lay between the germline ends. Germline assignment: CDR1 MNHEY and CDR2 SVGEGT. CDR3 length: 15 residues. CDR3 sequence reads: CASSYSTGAGEKLFF. CDR3 bases: TGTGCCAGCAGTTACTCTACTGGGGCGGGGGAAAAACTGTTTTTT.

By share of the sample, this clonotype is medium-sized. The CDR3 is CASSGANSGEQYF. CDR3 nucleotides: TGTGCCAGTAGTGGGGCGAACTCGGGGGAGCAGTACTTC. The chain uses TRBV19 and TRBJ2-7; D could derive from TRBD1 or TRBD2 (5 bases each). CDR1 and CDR2 from the germline V gene are LNHDA and SQIVND (reference sequence). The V gene lost 5 bases and the J gene lost 7 bases, with 15 bases spanning the gap. This CDR3 spans 13 amino acids.

The CDR3 region has the DNA TGTGCCAGCAGTTTAAAAGGGAATAATTCACCCCTCCACTTT. This gives the protein CASSLKGNNSPLHF. The chain employs TRBV12-3 or TRBV12-4 and TRBJ1-6; D is unresolved. Trimming took off 2 bases at V and 5 bases at J, with 7 bases between the two ends. The CDR3 covers 14 residues.

At least ten counts were recorded for this clonotype. The chain is built from TRBV12-3 or TRBV12-4 and TRBJ1-6; weak D call: TRBD1 (5 bases). Trimming left V 1 base short and J 10 bases short, with 14 bases between. The CDR3 has 15 residues. The CDR3: CASSLDRAGVSPLHF. CDR3 sequence (DNA): TGTGCCAGCAGTTTAGATCGGGCGGGGGTGTCACCCCTCCACTTT.

The J gene is TRBJ2-2, the V gene TRBV29-1; D is possibly TRBD2 (6 bases). The CDR3 loop spans 16 amino acids. Germline lookup yields CDR1 SQVTM and CDR2 ANQGSEA. V was clipped by 8 bases and J by 5 bases, with 24 bases between them. CDR3 nucleotides: TGCAGCCCCAGAGGGGTACCGCCGGGGAGGACCGGGGAGCTGTTTTTT. Translating it yields CSPRGVPPGRTGELFF.

This clonotype was seen only a few times. The rearrangement links TRBV6-5 to TRBJ1-3, with 9 nucleotides matching TRBD1. V was pared by 5 bases and J by 0 bases, with 11 bases of the junction left unmatched. CDR3 size: 18 residues. Germline V gene data show CDR1 as MNHEY and CDR2 as SVGAGI. The CDR3, as DNA: TGTGCCAGCAGTACCTTTGGACTGGGACAGGGCTCTGGAAACACCATATATTTT. Protein product: CASSTFGLGQGSGNTIYF.